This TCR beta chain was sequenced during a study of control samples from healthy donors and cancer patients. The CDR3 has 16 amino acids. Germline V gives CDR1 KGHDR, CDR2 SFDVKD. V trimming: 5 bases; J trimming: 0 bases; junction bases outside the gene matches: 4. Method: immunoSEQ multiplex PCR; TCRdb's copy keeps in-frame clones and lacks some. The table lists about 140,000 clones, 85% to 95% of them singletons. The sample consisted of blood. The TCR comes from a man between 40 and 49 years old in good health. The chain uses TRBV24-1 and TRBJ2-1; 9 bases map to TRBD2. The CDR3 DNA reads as TGTGCCACCAGTGGAGCGGGGGGATTCTCCTACAATGAGCAGTTCTTC. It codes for CATSGAGGFSYNEQFF.